The clone carrying this T cell receptor (beta chain) was found many times. Antigen unknown. The data derive from a study of blood T cells in healthy people across ages. Study observations and caveats: CMV infection status of these donors was not known. The study found more naive CD4+ cells and higher diversity in long-lived than aged donors.

Together with a sample-barcoded 5' primer, a J-beta primer mix was included in a second PCR lasting 7 to 11 cycles. TCRdb called the 5' RACE reads again in MiXCR, with one record for every CDR3 protein. The sample comprises about 1 million distinct CDR3 sequences, less than 25% of which are singletons, and less than 0.75% rests with the top ten. The CDR3 has 16 amino acids. With 7 bases clipped from V and 1 base from J, the junction kept 8 bases outside the gene matches. CDR1 MNHEY and CDR2 SMNVEV come from the germline V gene (reference sequence). These data also formed part of another study, on T cells of mothers and their children. As that report states: The donor cohort consisted of a few healthy Caucasian mothers and their six children.

The genes are TRBV27 and TRBJ2-7; 12 bases line up with TRBD2. The sequence was collected from a girl aged 2 to 10 in good health. Input material: blood. The CDR3 protein is CASTSTGLAGSYEQYF. CDR3 bases: TGTGCCAGCACCTCAACCGGACTAGCGGGGTCCTACGAGCAGTACTTC.